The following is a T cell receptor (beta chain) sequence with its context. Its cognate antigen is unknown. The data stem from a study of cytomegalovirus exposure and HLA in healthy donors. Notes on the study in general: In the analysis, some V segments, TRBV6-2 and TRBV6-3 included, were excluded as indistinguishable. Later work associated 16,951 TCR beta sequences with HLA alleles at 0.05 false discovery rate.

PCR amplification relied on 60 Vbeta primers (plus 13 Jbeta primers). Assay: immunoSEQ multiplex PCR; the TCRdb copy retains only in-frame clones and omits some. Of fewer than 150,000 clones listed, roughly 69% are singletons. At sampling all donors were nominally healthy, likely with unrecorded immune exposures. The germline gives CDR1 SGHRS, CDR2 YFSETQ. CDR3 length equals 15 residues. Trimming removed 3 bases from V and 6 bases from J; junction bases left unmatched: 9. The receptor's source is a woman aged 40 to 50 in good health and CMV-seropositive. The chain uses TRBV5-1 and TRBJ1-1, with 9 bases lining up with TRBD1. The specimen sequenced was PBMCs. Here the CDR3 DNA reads TGCGCCAGCAGCTCGGGGACAGGGATTGTGCCTGAAGCTTTCTTT. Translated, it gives CASSSGTGIVPEAFF.